A selection of T cell receptor beta chains follows, all from one sample in a study of follicular helper T cells after annual influenza vaccination. Sequencing used immunoSEQ multiplex PCR; TCRdb keeps in-frame clones, though not all of them. The sample lists approximately 11,000 clones, 80% to 85% occurring once. The input for sequencing was CXCR5- memory CD4+ T cells sorted from blood, taken 6 weeks after influenza vaccination. The origin of the receptors is an adult who received the influenza vaccine. CDR3s include the opening cysteine and the closing phenylalanine or tryptophan.

J: TRBJ1-4; V: TRBV9; CDR3: CASSLMDTGGEKLFF
J: TRBJ1-5; V: TRBV19; CDR3: CASSLFFGTDSNQPQHF
J: TRBJ2-1; V: TRBV28; CDR3: CASRQEPGLAKQFF
J: TRBJ1-2; V: TRBV5-5; CDR3: CASSWEGQSGYTF
J: TRBJ1-1; V: TRBV18; CDR3: CASSPGQNTEAFF
J: TRBJ2-1; V: TRBV4-1; CDR3: CASSQDGRYNEQFF
J: TRBJ2-3; V: TRBV10-3; CDR3: CAISESPSRTRGTQYF
J: TRBJ2-3; V: TRBV4-2; CDR3: CASSFDEKDTQYF
J: TRBJ1-1; V: TRBV19; CDR3: CAAQDGQVNTEAFF
J: TRBJ2-3; V: TRBV11-2; CDR3: CASSLGLAGPFTSTDTQYF
J: TRBJ2-1; V: TRBV6-6; CDR3: CASLPPGGYDEQFF
J: TRBJ2-1; V: TRBV19; CDR3: CASSITPQGTSGSGEQFF
J: TRBJ1-5; V: TRBV19; CDR3: CASRSTGAGNQPQHF
J: TRBJ1-5; V: TRBV19; CDR3: CASSMVRQGYQPQHF
J: TRBJ2-3; V: TRBV7-9; CDR3: CASSNSGPGAWADTQYF
J: TRBJ1-1; V: TRBV27; CDR3: CASGPGGLTEAFF
J: TRBJ2-7; V: TRBV4-2; CDR3: CASSQASGYLVEQYF
J: TRBJ1-2; V: TRBV6-6; CDR3: CASSSFDRTFGYTF
J: TRBJ2-1; V: TRBV6-5; CDR3: CASSSGGQSSYNEQFF
J: TRBJ2-2; V: TRBV7-9; CDR3: CASSTGLAGGPVTGELFF
J: TRBJ2-7; V: TRBV28; CDR3: CASSLRGLAGASSYEQYF
J: TRBJ1-6; V: TRBV5-8; CDR3: CASTGTGVSSYNSPLHF
J: TRBJ2-2; V: TRBV30; CDR3: CAWSVFLGQGVTGELFF
J: TRBJ2-1; V: TRBV27; CDR3: CASSLRTDGNEQFF
J: TRBJ1-2; V: TRBV7-7; CDR3: CASTRRSEDYGYTF
J: TRBJ1-4; V: TRBV7-2; CDR3: CASSPDTPVGEKLFF
J: TRBJ1-5; V: TRBV6-6; CDR3: CASSRYDRVRNQPQHF
J: TRBJ1-1; V: TRBV28; CDR3: CASSSQGVTEAFF
J: TRBJ1-1; V: TRBV11-2; CDR3: CASSLDRGTEAFF
J: TRBJ1-1; V: TRBV6-5; CDR3: CASARDRGRNTEAFF
J: TRBJ2-3; V: TRBV19; CDR3: CASSMADTQYF
J: TRBJ2-2; V: TRBV11-2; CDR3: CASKKQGNTGELFF
J: TRBJ2-3; V: TRBV6-5; CDR3: CASSYSGTINTQYF
J: TRBJ1-5; V: TRBV28; CDR3: CASSRTGIDQPQHF
J: TRBJ2-2; V: TRBV6-1; CDR3: CASRSTSGGIGELFF
J: TRBJ1-6; V: TRBV4-2; CDR3: CASSLTGEGSPLHF
J: TRBJ2-5; V: TRBV7-2; CDR3: CASSGGDQETQYF
J: TRBJ2-7; V: TRBV18; CDR3: CASSSGTGYYEQYF
J: TRBJ2-7; V: TRBV7-9; CDR3: CASSPTGGTYEQYF
J: TRBJ2-2; V: TRBV7-2; CDR3: CASSVMWGATTGELFF
J: TRBJ1-2; V: TRBV27; CDR3: CASSLKVGRDPDYF
J: TRBJ1-5; V: TRBV2; CDR3: CASRPMDISNQPQHF
J: TRBJ1-1; V: TRBV6-5; CDR3: CASTGPRNTEAFF
J: TRBJ1-5; V: TRBV5-3; CDR3: CWGHQPQHF
J: TRBJ2-5; V: TRBV28; CDR3: CASSLGQETQYF
J: TRBJ2-3; V: TRBV10-2; CDR3: CASSAGRSTDTQYF
J: TRBJ1-2; V: TRBV2; CDR3: CASSLPGQARGGYTF
J: TRBJ1-1; V: TRBV13; CDR3: CASSQGRWNTEAFF
J: TRBJ2-1; V: TRBV7-8; CDR3: CASSSLPTSGSWVNEQFF
J: TRBJ1-5; V: TRBV28; CDR3: CASSLVRGNQPQHF
J: TRBJ2-2; V: TRBV13; CDR3: CASSPISGSGRAATGELFF
J: TRBJ2-3; V: TRBV7-9; CDR3: CASSLRTSGRGSDTQYF
J: TRBJ1-2; V: TRBV6-5; CDR3: CASSFPPPRGGYTF
J: TRBJ2-7; V: TRBV20-1; CDR3: CSASKDEQYF
J: TRBJ2-3; V: TRBV6-6; CDR3: CASRLGGLAGTDTQYF
J: TRBJ1-1; V: TRBV15; CDR3: CATSQGGTMNTEAFF
J: TRBJ1-1; V: TRBV7-9; CDR3: CASSLKGDTTEAFF